Below are 18 T cell receptor beta chains sequenced from a single sample in a study of graft-versus-host responses after intestinal transplantation. Plated together were 200,000 CFSE-labeled responder cells and 200,000 irradiated, violet-dye-labeled stimulator cells. Some clones are missing from TCRdb's copy, which holds only in-frame ones; the method was immunoSEQ multiplex PCR. The sample includes about 9,700 clones, approximately 40% of them seen just once. The sequences come from alloreactive CD8+ T cells from a mixed lymphocyte reaction culture, collected before intestinal transplant. Subset specified: CFSE-low proliferating T cells sorted from roughly six-day pre-transplant mixed lymphocyte reaction (GvH or HvG direction). The receptor set was obtained from a human patient who received an intestinal transplant.

This clone came up a few times. The chain combines TRBV11-2 with TRBJ2-7; 8 nucleotides line up with TRBD1. The germline V gene encodes CDR1 SGHAT and CDR2 FQNNGV. The CDR3 has 14 amino acids. V lost 4 bases, J lost 4 bases, and 6 bases stayed unmatched. CDR3 in DNA: TGTGCCAGCAGCTCCTCAGGGGGCCTATACGAGCAGTACTTC. Residues: CASSSSGGLYEQYF.

The chain employs TRBV5-6 and TRBJ1-2; D is uncertain. With 2 bases removed from V and 2 bases from J, the gap between germline ends came to 13 bases. Germline loops: CDR1 SGHDT, CDR2 YYEEEE. CDR3 length: 15 amino acids. The CDR3 sequence is CASSFGLGGNYGYTF. In nucleotides, the CDR3 is TGTGCCAGCAGCTTCGGCCTTGGAGGGAACTATGGCTACACCTTC.

This clone occurred a few times. The chain couples TRBV7-6 to TRBJ2-3, with 7 bases aligning to TRBD2. Trimming removed 5 bases from V and 2 bases from J; junction bases left unmatched: 7. The germline CDR1 and CDR2 sequences are SGHVS and FNYEAQ. The CDR3 is 15 amino acids. The CDR3 sequence: CASSDLRGNTDTQYF. The CDR3, as DNA: TGTGCCAGCAGCGACCTGCGGGGGAACACAGATACGCAGTATTTT.

This clone was seen a few times. The rearrangement uses TRBV7-9 and TRBJ2-7, with D uncertain. The ends were cut back, 5 bases at V and 3 bases at J, with 11 bases in the middle. The CDR3 runs 13 residues. CDR1 and CDR2 from the germline V gene are SEHNR and FQNEAQ (reference sequence). The CDR3 coding sequence is TGTGCCAGCAGCCGATCCCTAGACTACGAGCAGTACTTC. It codes for CASSRSLDYEQYF.

This clone came up a few times. The chain combines TRBV27 with TRBJ1-1; the D gene is possibly TRBD1 (5 bases). Germline CDR1 reads MNHEY; CDR2 reads SMNVEV (reference sequence). V was shortened by 6 bases and J by 4 bases, with 12 bases between the two germline ends. The CDR3 is 13 amino acids. CDR3 amino acids: CASSHGGGTEAFF. In nucleotides, the CDR3 is TGTGCCAGCAGCCACGGCGGGGGCACTGAAGCTTTCTTT.

The chain joins TRBV4-1 to TRBJ2-7; D remains ambiguous. The CDR3 sequence is 16 residues long. The germline V and J ends were trimmed by 1 base and 0 bases, with 13 bases remaining between them. The V gene's germline CDR1 is MGHRA and CDR2 YSYEKL. In nucleotides, the CDR3 is TGCGCCAGCAGCCAAGGCCACCCCGCAGGCTCCTACGAGCAGTACTTC. This gives the protein CASSQGHPAGSYEQYF.

The V and J genes are TRBV27 and TRBJ2-1; D might be TRBD2 (6 bases). There are 16 residues in the CDR3. Germline CDR1 and CDR2: MNHEY and SMNVEV (reference sequence). V was pared by 6 bases and J by 0 bases, with 15 bases between. The CDR3 coding sequence is TGTGCCAGCAGCCCCTTCGGGACTCCCTCCTACAATGAGCAGTTCTTC. The encoded protein is CASSPFGTPSYNEQFF.

In its sample, this clone is medium-sized. The chain combines TRBV5-6 with TRBJ1-1; perhaps TRBD1 as D (5 bases). The CDR3 totals 15 residues. The V and J ends lost 3 bases and 0 bases respectively, with 12 bases between them. Germline CDR1 reads SGHDT; CDR2 reads YYEEEE. CDR3 coding DNA: TGTGCCAGCAGCTGGGGGAGGGGAGTGAACACTGAAGCTTTCTTT. It is translated as CASSWGRGVNTEAFF.

This clone showed up just a few times. The chain recombines TRBV4-1 with TRBJ1-1, with D perhaps matching TRBD1 (6 bases). This CDR3 contains 14 residues. Germline values: CDR1 MGHRA, CDR2 YSYEKL. Trimming shortened V by 1 base and J by 8 bases, and 14 bases separated the two germline ends. The DNA of the CDR3 is TGCGCCAGCAGCCAAGTGGGTCAGGGGCGGGAAGCTTTCTTT. Translating gives CASSQVGQGREAFF.

This clone was counted only a few times. The V gene is TRBV27, the J gene TRBJ2-7, with TRBD2 identical over 11 bases. The CDR3 covers 15 residues. Germline CDR1 is MNHEY and CDR2 is SMNVEV (reference sequence). V gave up 5 bases and J gave up 5 bases; unmatched junction bases: 8. The CDR3 sequence: CASSASSGRDNEQYF. CDR3 nucleotides: TGTGCCAGCAGTGCGAGTAGCGGGAGGGACAACGAGCAGTACTTC.

The chain carries TRBV7-2 and TRBJ1-1, with 9 nucleotides matching TRBD1. Germline V lookup: CDR1 SGHTA, CDR2 FQGNSA. The CDR3 covers 15 residues. The trim removed 5 bases at V and 5 bases at J, leaving 9 bases unmatched. The CDR3 spells CASSPIQGARTEAFF. DNA for the CDR3: TGTGCCAGCAGCCCGATACAGGGGGCGCGTACTGAAGCTTTCTTT.

The chain links TRBV6-5 to TRBJ2-2, with 7 nucleotides matching TRBD2. V trimming: 0 bases; J trimming: 5 bases; junction bases outside the gene matches: 3. The CDR3 has 15 amino acids. Germline-derived CDR1 and CDR2 are MNHEY and SVGAGI. This CDR3 is CASSYSQAGTGELFF. The DNA for the CDR3 is TGTGCCAGCAGTTACTCGCAAGCGGGGACCGGGGAGCTGTTTTTT.

This clone was seen a handful of times. The sample has other DNA sequences that encode this CDR3 too. V is TRBV6-4 and J is TRBJ2-4; perhaps TRBD1 as D (6 bases). With 3 bases removed from V and 5 bases from J, the gap between germline ends came to 8 bases. Germline CDR1 is MRHNA and CDR2 is SNTAGT. This CDR3 is built from 13 residues. CDR3 DNA sequence: TGTGCCAGCAGTGAGGGGGCGCAAAACATTCAGTACTTC. Protein sequence: CASSEGAQNIQYF.

This clone was detected only a few times. The V call is TRBV13, the J call TRBJ2-5; no definite D call. Per germline, CDR1 PRHDT and CDR2 FYEKMQ (reference sequence). The germline V and J ends were trimmed by 3 bases and 4 bases, with 3 bases remaining between them. This CDR3 is 11 amino acids long. The CDR3 bases are TGTGCCAGCAGCTTCGGAGAGACCCAGTACTTC. The encoded protein is CASSFGETQYF.

The chain's CDR3 is CASSEPGLYTDTQYF. The CDR3 bases are TGCGCCAGCAGTGAGCCGGGACTTTACACAGATACGCAGTATTTT. This rearrangement joins TRBV10-2 to TRBJ2-3; possibly TRBD2 for D (6 bases). Germline loops: CDR1 WSHSY, CDR2 SAAADI. There are 15 residues in the CDR3. The germline V and J ends were trimmed by 2 bases and 2 bases, with 11 bases remaining between them.

The chain combines TRBV27 with TRBJ2-3; D is perhaps TRBD1 (6 bases). The CDR3 is 16 amino acids. Per the germline V gene, CDR1 is MNHEY and CDR2 is SMNVEV (reference sequence). V lost 2 bases and J 6 bases, leaving 18 bases between the germline ends. The CDR3 loop is CASSLGSPRGWDTQYF. The CDR3 DNA reads as TGTGCCAGCAGTTTAGGCTCCCCCAGGGGTTGGGATACGCAGTATTTT.

This clone occurred a few times. The chain links TRBV5-1 to TRBJ1-4, with D maybe TRBD1 (5 bases). Germline V gives CDR1 SGHRS, CDR2 YFSETQ. The CDR3 runs to 16 residues. Trimming cost V 4 bases and J 0 bases, with 13 bases left between them. The CDR3 sequence is CASSPGDGATNEKLFF. Written as DNA, the CDR3 is TGCGCCAGCAGCCCGGGGGACGGCGCAACTAATGAAAAACTGTTTTTT.

For the CDR3, the DNA is TGCGCCAGCAGCTTGAGTGGGGGGGGGACTAGCGGGCCCGACAATGAGCAGTTCTTC. It translates to CASSLSGGGTSGPDNEQFF. The chain is built from TRBV5-1 and TRBJ2-1; 12 bases line up with TRBD2. The germline V gene has CDR1 SGHRS and CDR2 YFSETQ. Germline trimming cut 1 base from V and 5 bases from J; bases unmatched to any gene: 13. The CDR3 extends over 19 amino acids.